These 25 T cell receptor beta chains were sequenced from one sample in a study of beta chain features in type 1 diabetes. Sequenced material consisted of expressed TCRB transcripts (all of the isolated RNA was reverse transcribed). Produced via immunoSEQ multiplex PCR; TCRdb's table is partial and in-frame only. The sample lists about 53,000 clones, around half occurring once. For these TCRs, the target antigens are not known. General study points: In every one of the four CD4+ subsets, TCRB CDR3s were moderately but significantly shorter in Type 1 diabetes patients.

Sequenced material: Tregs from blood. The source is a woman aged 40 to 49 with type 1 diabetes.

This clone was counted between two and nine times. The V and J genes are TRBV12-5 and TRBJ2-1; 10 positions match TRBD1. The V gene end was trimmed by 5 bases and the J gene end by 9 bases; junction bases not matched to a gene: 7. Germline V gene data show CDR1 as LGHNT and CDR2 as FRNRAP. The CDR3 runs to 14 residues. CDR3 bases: TGTGCTAGTGGTCCCGGGACAGGGGATGTTGAGCAGTTCTTC. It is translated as CASGPGTGDVEQFF.

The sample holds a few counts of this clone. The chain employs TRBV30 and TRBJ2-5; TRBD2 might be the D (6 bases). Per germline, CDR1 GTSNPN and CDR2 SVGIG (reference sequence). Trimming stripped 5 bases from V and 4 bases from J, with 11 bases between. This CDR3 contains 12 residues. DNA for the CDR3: TGTGCCTGGGGCGAGGGAGGAGAGACCCAGTACTTC. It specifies CAWGEGGETQYF.

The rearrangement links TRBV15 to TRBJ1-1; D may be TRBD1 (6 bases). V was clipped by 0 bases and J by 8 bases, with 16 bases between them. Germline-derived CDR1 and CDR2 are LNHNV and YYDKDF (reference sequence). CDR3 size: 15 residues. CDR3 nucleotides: TGTGCCACCAGCAGAGATGGTACAGGGAAGCAGGAAGCTTTCTTT. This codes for CATSRDGTGKQEAFF.

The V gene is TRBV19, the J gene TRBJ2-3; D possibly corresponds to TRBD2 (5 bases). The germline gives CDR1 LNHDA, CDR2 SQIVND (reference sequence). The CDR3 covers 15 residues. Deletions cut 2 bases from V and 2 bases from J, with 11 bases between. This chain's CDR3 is CASSISGIHTDTQYF. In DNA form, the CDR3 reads TGTGCCAGTAGTATATCCGGGATCCACACAGATACGCAGTATTTT.

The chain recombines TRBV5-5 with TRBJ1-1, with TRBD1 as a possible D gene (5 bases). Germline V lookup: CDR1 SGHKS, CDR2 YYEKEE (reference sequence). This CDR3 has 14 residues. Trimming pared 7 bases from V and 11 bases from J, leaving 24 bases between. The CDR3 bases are TGTGCCAGCCGTCTCCAGGGCCCACGCCTAGAGGCTTTCTTT. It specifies CASRLQGPRLEAFF.

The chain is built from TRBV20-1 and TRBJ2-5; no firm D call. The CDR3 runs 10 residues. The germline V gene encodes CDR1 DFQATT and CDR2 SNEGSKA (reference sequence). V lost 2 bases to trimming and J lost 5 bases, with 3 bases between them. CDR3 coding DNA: TGCAGTGCTAGATCGGAGACCCAGTACTTC. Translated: CSARSETQYF.

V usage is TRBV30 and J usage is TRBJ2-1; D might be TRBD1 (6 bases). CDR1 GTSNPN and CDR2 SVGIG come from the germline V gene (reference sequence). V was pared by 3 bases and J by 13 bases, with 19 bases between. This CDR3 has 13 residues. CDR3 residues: CAWSESPQGTQFF. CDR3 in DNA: TGTGCCTGGAGCGAGTCCCCACAGGGAACCCAGTTCTTC.

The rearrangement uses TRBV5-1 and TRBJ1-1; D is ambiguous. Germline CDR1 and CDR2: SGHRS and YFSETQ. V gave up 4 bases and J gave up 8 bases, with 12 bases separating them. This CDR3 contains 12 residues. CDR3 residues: CASSPPAGEAFF. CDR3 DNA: TGCGCCAGCAGCCCGCCGGCGGGGGAAGCTTTCTTT. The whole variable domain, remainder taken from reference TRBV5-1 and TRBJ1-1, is KAGVTQTPRYLIKTRGQQVTLSCSPISGHRSVSWYQQTPGQGLQFLFEYFSETQRNKGNFPGRFSGRQFSNSRSEMNVSTLELGDSALYLCASSPPAGEAFFGQGTRLTVV.

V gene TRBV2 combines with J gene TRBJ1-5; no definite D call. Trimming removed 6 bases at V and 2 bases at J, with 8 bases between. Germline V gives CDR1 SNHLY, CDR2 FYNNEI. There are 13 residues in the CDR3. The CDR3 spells CASSYLGNQPQHF. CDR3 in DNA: TGTGCCAGCAGCTATCTCGGCAATCAGCCCCAGCATTTT.

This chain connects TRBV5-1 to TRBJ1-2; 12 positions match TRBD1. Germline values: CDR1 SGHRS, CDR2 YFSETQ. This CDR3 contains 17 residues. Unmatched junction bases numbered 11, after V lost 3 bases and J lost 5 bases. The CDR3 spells CASSSGGTGGEVYGYTF. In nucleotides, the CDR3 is TGCGCCAGCAGCTCAGGCGGGACAGGGGGCGAAGTATATGGCTACACCTTC.

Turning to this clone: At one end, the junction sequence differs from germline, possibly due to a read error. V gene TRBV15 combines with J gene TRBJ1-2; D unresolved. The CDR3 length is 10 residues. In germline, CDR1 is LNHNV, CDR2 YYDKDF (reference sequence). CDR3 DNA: TGTGCCACCTTTGGTGGAGGCTACACCTTT. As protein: CATFGGGYTF.

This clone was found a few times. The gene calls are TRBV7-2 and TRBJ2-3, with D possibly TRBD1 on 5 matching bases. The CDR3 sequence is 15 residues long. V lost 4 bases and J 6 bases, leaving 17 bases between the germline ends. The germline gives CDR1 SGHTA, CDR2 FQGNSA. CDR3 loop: CASSSVPRGSDTQYF. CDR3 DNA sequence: TGTGCCAGCAGCTCCGTCCCTAGGGGTTCGGATACGCAGTATTTT.

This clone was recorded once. This CDR3 reads CAWSTGAGYQPQHF. The CDR3 DNA reads TGTGCCTGGAGCACAGGGGCAGGCTATCAGCCCCAGCATTTT. V is TRBV30 and J is TRBJ1-5, with 7 bases that match TRBD1. This CDR3 region has 14 residues. The ends lost 3 bases at V and 5 bases at J; junction bases unmatched: 7. The V gene's germline CDR1 is GTSNPN and CDR2 SVGIG (reference sequence).

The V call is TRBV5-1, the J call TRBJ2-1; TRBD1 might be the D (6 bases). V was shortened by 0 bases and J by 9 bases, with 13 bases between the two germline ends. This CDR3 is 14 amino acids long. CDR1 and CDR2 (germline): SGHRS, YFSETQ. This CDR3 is CASSLALGALEQFF. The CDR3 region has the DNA TGCGCCAGCAGCTTGGCTCTGGGGGCTCTTGAGCAGTTCTTC. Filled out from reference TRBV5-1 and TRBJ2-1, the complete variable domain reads KAGVTQTPRYLIKTRGQQVTLSCSPISGHRSVSWYQQTPGQGLQFLFEYFSETQRNKGNFPGRFSGRQFSNSRSEMNVSTLELGDSALYLCASSLALGALEQFFGPGTRLTVL.

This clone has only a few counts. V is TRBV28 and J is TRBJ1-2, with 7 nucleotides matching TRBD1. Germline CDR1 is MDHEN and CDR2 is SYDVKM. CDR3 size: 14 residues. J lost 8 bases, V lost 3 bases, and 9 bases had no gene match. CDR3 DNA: TGTGCCAGCAGTTTGGGGACAGCCCCTCGCGGCTACACCTTC. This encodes CASSLGTAPRGYTF.

CDR3 bases: TGTGCCAGCAGCGAAGGGACAGGCTACGAGCAGTACTTC. This translates into CASSEGTGYEQYF. V usage is TRBV9 and J usage is TRBJ2-5, with 8 bases that match TRBD1. The better agreement between TRBJ2-7 and the DNA end casts doubt on the J call. The CDR3 has 13 amino acids. CDR1 is SGDLS, CDR2 YYNGEE, per germline.

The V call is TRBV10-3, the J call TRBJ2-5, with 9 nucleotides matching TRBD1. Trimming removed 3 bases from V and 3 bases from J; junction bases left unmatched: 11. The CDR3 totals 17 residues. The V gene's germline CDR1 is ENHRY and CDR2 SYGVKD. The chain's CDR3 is CAISEHNPGQGKETQYF. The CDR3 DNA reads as TGTGCCATCAGTGAACATAACCCTGGACAGGGGAAAGAGACCCAGTACTTC.

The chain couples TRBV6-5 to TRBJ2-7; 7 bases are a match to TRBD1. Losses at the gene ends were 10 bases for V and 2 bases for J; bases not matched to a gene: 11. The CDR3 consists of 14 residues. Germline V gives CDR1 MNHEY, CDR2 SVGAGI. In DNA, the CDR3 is TGTGCCACCCGAGGGCCAGGGGGTACCTACGAGCAGTACTTC. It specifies CATRGPGGTYEQYF.

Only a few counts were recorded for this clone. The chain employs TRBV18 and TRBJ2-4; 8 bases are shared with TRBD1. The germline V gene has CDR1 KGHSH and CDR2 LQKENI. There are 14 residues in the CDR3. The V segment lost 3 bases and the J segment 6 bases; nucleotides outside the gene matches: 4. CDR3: CASSPRQGINIQYF. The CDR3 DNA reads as TGTGCCAGCTCACCCCGACAGGGGATAAACATTCAGTACTTC.

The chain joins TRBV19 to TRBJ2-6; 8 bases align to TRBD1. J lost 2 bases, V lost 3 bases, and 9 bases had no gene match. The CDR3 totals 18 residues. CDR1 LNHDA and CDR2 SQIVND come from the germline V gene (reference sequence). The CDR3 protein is CASSIGAGDRPGANVLTF. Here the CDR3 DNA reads TGTGCCAGTAGTATTGGTGCAGGGGACAGGCCTGGGGCCAACGTCCTGACTTTC.

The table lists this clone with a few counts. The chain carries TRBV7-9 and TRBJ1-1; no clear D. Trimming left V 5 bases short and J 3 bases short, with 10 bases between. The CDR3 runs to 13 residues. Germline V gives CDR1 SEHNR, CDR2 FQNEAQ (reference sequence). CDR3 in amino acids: CASSGEVDTEAFF. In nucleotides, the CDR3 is TGTGCCAGCAGCGGGGAGGTGGACACTGAAGCTTTCTTT. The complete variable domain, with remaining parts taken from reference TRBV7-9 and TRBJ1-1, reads DTGVSQNPRHKITKRGQNVTFRCDPISEHNRLYWYRQTLGQGPEFLTYFQNEAQLEKSRLLSDRFSAERPKGSFSTLEIQRTEQGDSAMYLCASSGEVDTEAFFGQGTRLTVV.

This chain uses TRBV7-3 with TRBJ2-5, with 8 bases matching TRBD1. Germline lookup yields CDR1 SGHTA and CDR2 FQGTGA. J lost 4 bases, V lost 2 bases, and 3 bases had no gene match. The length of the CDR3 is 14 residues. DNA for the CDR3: TGTGCCAGCAGCTTACAGGGGGCCCGAGAGACCCAGTACTTC. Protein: CASSLQGARETQYF.

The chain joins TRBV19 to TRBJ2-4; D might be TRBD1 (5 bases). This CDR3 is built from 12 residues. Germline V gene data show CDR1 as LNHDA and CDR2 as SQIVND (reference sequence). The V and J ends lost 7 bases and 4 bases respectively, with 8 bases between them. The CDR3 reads CASTDRKNIQYF. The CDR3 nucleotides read TGTGCCAGTACTGACAGAAAAAACATTCAGTACTTC. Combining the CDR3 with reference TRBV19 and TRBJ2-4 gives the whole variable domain DGGITQSPKYLFRKEGQNVTLSCEQNLNHDAMYWYRQDPGQGLRLIYYSQIVNDFQKGDIAEGYSVSREKKESFPLTVTSAQKNPTAFYLCASTDRKNIQYFGAGTRLSVL.

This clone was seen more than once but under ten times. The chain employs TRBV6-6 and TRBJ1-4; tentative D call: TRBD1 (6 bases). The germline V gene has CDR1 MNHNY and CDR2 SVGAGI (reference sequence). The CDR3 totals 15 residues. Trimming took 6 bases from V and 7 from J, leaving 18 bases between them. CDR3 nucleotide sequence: TGTGCCAGCAGAAGCCCGGGACAAGGGCGTGAAAAACTGTTTTTT. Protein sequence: CASRSPGQGREKLFF.

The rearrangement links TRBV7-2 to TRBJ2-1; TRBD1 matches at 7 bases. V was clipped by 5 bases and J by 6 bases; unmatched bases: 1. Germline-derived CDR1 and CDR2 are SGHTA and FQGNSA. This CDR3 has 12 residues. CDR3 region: CASSGTVNEQFF. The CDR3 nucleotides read TGTGCCAGCAGCGGGACAGTCAATGAGCAGTTCTTC.